A selection of T cell receptor beta chains follows, all from one sample in a study of OX40 agonist ivuxolimab in advanced cancers. Sequencing was performed with immunoSEQ multiplex PCR; in TCRdb, only in-frame clones are kept and a portion is missing. The table lists about 110,000 clones, roughly nine tenths of them singletons. This specimen was CD4+ or CD8+ T cells sorted from blood, taken in a trial of the OX40 agonist ivuxolimab. The receptor source for this set is an adult with an advanced solid tumor such as melanoma, head and neck, liver or kidney cancer. Both conserved end residues are part of each CDR3. D genes are given only for firm matches. Some rows have no size entry. The others give once, few or many, or a class for an expanded clone.

V gene,J gene,clone size,D gene,CDR3 protein,CDR3 DNA
TRBV5-1,TRBJ1-2,NA,TRBD1,CASSSPGQGVNGYTF,TGCGCCAGCAGCTCCCCGGGACAGGGGGTTAATGGCTACACCTTC
TRBV2,TRBJ2-3,NA,TRBD2,CASSEQRGGVDTQYF,TGTGCCAGCAGTGAGCAGCGGGGGGGCGTAGATACGCAGTATTTT
TRBV28,TRBJ2-5,NA,NA,CASSLPGPETQYF,TGTGCCAGCAGTTTACCGGGGCCCGAGACCCAGTACTTC
TRBV19,TRBJ1-5,NA,TRBD1,CASSIRDRGTNQPQHF,TGTGCCAGTAGTATACGGGACAGGGGAACCAATCAGCCCCAGCATTTT
TRBV15,TRBJ2-3,NA,NA,CATSSDTRGRFRDTQYF,TGTGCCACCAGCAGTGATACCCGGGGGCGTTTTCGAGATACGCAGTATTTT
TRBV4-1,TRBJ1-2,NA,NA,CASSQLLQGGNGYTF,TGCGCCAGCAGCCAACTACTCCAGGGTGGAAATGGCTACACCTTC
TRBV28,TRBJ1-5,once,NA,CATGPGTQGLNQPQHF,TGTGCCACCGGACCCGGGACCCAGGGTCTCAATCAGCCCCAGCATTTT
TRBV28,TRBJ2-7,NA,TRBD1,CASSVGQGVYEQYF,TGTGCCAGCAGCGTGGGACAGGGGGTTTACGAGCAGTACTTC
TRBV7-3,TRBJ2-7,NA,NA,CASSSTGYEQYF,TGTGCCAGCAGCTCGACAGGCTACGAGCAGTACTTC
TRBV7-2,TRBJ1-5,NA,TRBD1,CASSSLTGHSNQPQHF,TGTGCCAGCAGCTCGCTGACAGGGCATAGCAATCAGCCCCAGCATTTT
TRBV30,TRBJ1-3,NA,NA,CAWSVTGGHSGNTIYF,TGTGCCTGGAGTGTAACCGGGGGGCACTCTGGAAACACCATATATTTT
TRBV10-3,TRBJ2-6,few,NA,CAISDSSGANVLTF,TGTGCCATCAGTGACAGCTCTGGGGCCAACGTCCTGACTTTC
TRBV7-3,TRBJ2-1,NA,NA,CASSSPGSDIGLNEQFF,TGTGCCAGCAGCTCGCCCGGTTCGGACATTGGGCTAAATGAGCAGTTCTTC
TRBV5-1,TRBJ2-2,many,NA,CASSLPPGPRGTGELFF,TGCGCCAGCAGCCTACCCCCGGGCCCCCGGGGCACTGGGGAGCTGTTTTTT
TRBV19,TRBJ1-2,NA,TRBD1,CASSILGGQGRRGYTF,TGTGCCAGTAGTATATTGGGAGGACAGGGTCGTCGGGGCTACACCTTC
TRBV7-2,TRBJ2-2,once,NA,CASSPTNTGELFF,TGTGCCAGCAGCCCTACGAACACCGGGGAGCTGTTTTTT
TRBV9,TRBJ2-2,NA,TRBD2,CASSLVGRAAGELFF,TGTGCCAGCAGCCTAGTCGGGAGGGCCGCTGGGGAGCTGTTTTTT
TRBV6-6,TRBJ1-2,NA,NA,CASSQRDYGYTF,TGTGCCAGCAGCCAGAGAGATTATGGCTACACCTTC
TRBV7-8,TRBJ2-6,NA,TRBD1,CASSLGDSSGANVLTF,TGTGCCAGCAGCTTAGGGGACAGCTCTGGGGCCAACGTCCTGACTTTC
TRBV6-5,TRBJ1-2,NA,TRBD1,CASALQGSVGYTF,TGTGCCAGCGCTCTACAGGGGTCGGTAGGCTACACCTTC
TRBV10-3,TRBJ1-5,NA,NA,CASSYGRDQPQHF,TGTGCCAGCAGTTACGGCAGGGACCAGCCCCAGCATTTT
TRBV25-1,TRBJ1-3,NA,NA,CASSETGRWNPTGNTIYF,TGTGCCAGCAGTGAAACAGGTAGATGGAATCCCACTGGAAACACCATATATTTT
TRBV7-9,TRBJ1-5,NA,NA,CASSLGNQPQHF,TGTGCCAGCAGCTTAGGCAATCAGCCCCAGCATTTT
TRBV18,TRBJ1-1,once,TRBD1,CASSPVMTGGNEAFF,TGTGCCAGCTCACCGGTTATGACAGGGGGCAATGAAGCTTTCTTT
TRBV5-4,TRBJ2-2,NA,NA,CASSSTLTGELFF,TGTGCCAGCAGTTCTACTTTAACCGGGGAGCTGTTTTTT
TRBV12-5,TRBJ1-3,NA,NA,CASGSLLGAGNTIYF,TGTGCTAGTGGTTCCCTCCTAGGGGCTGGAAACACCATATATTTT
TRBV5-6,TRBJ1-1,NA,TRBD1,CASSLGGLGTEAFF,TGTGCCAGCAGCTTAGGGGGCCTCGGGACTGAAGCTTTCTTT
TRBV18,TRBJ1-1,few,NA,CASSPRTENTEAFF,TGTGCCAGCTCACCACGAACGGAGAACACTGAAGCTTTCTTT
TRBV28,TRBJ1-2,few,NA,CASSSPYIRGGYGYTF,TGTGCCAGCAGTTCTCCCTACATCCGCGGGGGCTATGGCTACACCTTC
TRBV7-3,TRBJ2-1,NA,NA,CASSSVGTVSYNEQFF,TGTGCCAGCAGCTCCGTAGGGACTGTCTCCTACAATGAGCAGTTCTTC
TRBV27,TRBJ2-1,NA,TRBD2,CASSLSRDYSNEQFF,TGTGCCAGCAGCCTCTCCCGGGACTACTCCAATGAGCAGTTCTTC
TRBV5-1,TRBJ1-1,once,NA,CASSLVGQGDTEAFF,TGCGCCAGCAGCTTGGTAGGTCAGGGAGACACTGAAGCTTTCTTT
TRBV5-1,TRBJ1-1,NA,NA,CASSLAGRDTEAFF,TGCGCCAGCAGCTTGGCCGGGCGGGACACTGAAGCTTTCTTT
TRBV5-5,TRBJ2-2,NA,NA,CASSHRDPGPGELFF,TGTGCCAGCAGCCACCGGGACCCTGGGCCCGGGGAGCTGTTTTTT
TRBV25-1,TRBJ2-1,NA,TRBD2,CASSELGGTSDNEQFF,TGTGCCAGCAGTGAATTAGGAGGGACTAGCGACAATGAGCAGTTCTTC
TRBV10-3,TRBJ1-2,NA,NA,CAISSGSGYGYTF,TGTGCCATCAGCTCAGGGTCCGGCTATGGCTACACCTTC
TRBV6-5,TRBJ2-7,NA,TRBD2,CASRTGTSGVYEQYF,TGTGCCAGCAGAACCGGGACTAGCGGGGTCTACGAGCAGTACTTC
TRBV5-4,TRBJ1-1,NA,NA,CASSHRDSGEAFF,TGTGCCAGCAGCCATAGGGATTCGGGTGAAGCTTTCTTT
TRBV18,TRBJ1-1,NA,TRBD1,CASSRTGVQGSHEAFF,TGTGCCAGCTCACGAACAGGGGTACAGGGGTCTCATGAAGCTTTCTTT
TRBV27,TRBJ2-3,NA,NA,CASRKSVGLVFTDTQYF,TGTGCCAGCAGGAAAAGCGTAGGACTCGTGTTCACAGATACGCAGTATTTT
TRBV7-2,TRBJ1-2,few,TRBD1,CASSVTAGTGNGGYTF,TGTGCCAGCAGCGTTACCGCCGGGACAGGAAATGGTGGCTACACCTTC
TRBV4-2,TRBJ1-4,once,NA,CASSQGAQEKLFF,TGTGCCAGCAGCCAAGGGGCGCAAGAAAAACTGTTTTTT
TRBV19,TRBJ2-1,NA,NA,CASSIRWGNLYNEQFF,TGTGCCAGTAGTATACGGTGGGGGAATCTTTACAATGAGCAGTTCTTC
TRBV7-3,TRBJ2-2,few,TRBD1,CASSLKGQRLNTGELFF,TGTGCCAGCAGCTTAAAGGGACAGCGATTGAACACCGGGGAGCTGTTTTTT
TRBV7-2,TRBJ2-3,NA,TRBD2,CASSRLAGVPDTQYF,TGTGCCAGCAGCCGACTAGCGGGAGTGCCAGATACGCAGTATTTT
TRBV7-2,TRBJ1-5,NA,TRBD1,CASSLVETGLGQPQHF,TGTGCCAGCAGCTTAGTAGAGACAGGGCTCGGTCAGCCCCAGCATTTT
TRBV18,TRBJ2-7,NA,NA,CASSPPQGSSYEQYF,TGTGCCAGCTCACCGCCCCAGGGAAGCTCCTACGAGCAGTACTTC
TRBV9,TRBJ1-2,NA,NA,CASSVVDTESGYTF,TGTGCCAGCAGCGTAGTTGACACAGAAAGTGGCTACACCTTC
TRBV18,TRBJ2-7,NA,NA,CASSPFKGRHYEQYF,TGTGCCAGCTCACCTTTTAAAGGGAGGCACTACGAGCAGTACTTC
TRBV9,TRBJ2-3,few,NA,CASSVDVGRDTQYF,TGTGCCAGCAGCGTAGATGTGGGGCGTGATACGCAGTATTTT
TRBV10-3,TRBJ1-2,NA,NA,CAISESRPGAGYGYTF,TGTGCCATCAGTGAGTCGAGGCCCGGAGCGGGCTATGGCTACACCTTC
TRBV2,TRBJ1-5,NA,NA,CASSHRSNQPQHF,TGTGCCAGCAGCCACAGGAGCAATCAGCCCCAGCATTTT
TRBV30,TRBJ2-3,once,NA,CAWSNSGLSTDTQYF,TGTGCCTGGAGCAATAGCGGCTTAAGCACAGATACGCAGTATTTT